The 19 T cell receptor beta chains below come from one sample, sequenced in a study of blood T cells in healthy people across ages. Primed by a sample-barcoded 5' primer and a J-beta primer mix, a second PCR proceeded for about 7 to 11 cycles. One entry per CDR3 protein results from TCRdb running MiXCR on the 5' RACE reads. This table holds 600,000 to 900,000 distinct CDR3 sequences, roughly 26% found once. These data were likewise used in another study, on T cells of mothers and their children.

The sequenced sample consisted of blood. The receptor source for this set is a boy aged 5-17 years in good health.

With regard to this clonotype: This CDR3 is missing its conserved last phenylalanine or tryptophan, likely due to a read error. No DNA is shown, since the ends of the CDR3 on it are uncertain; the CDR3 is the one TCRdb lists. The CDR3 region is CASSLGASSTDTQCL. This chain connects TRBV27 to TRBJ2-3. Germline V gives CDR1 MNHEY, CDR2 SMNVEV (reference sequence). Inclusive of both ends, the CDR3 amounts to 15 amino acids.

This chain uses TRBV7-8 with TRBJ2-7; TRBD2 is a possible D gene (5 bases). Trimming stripped 5 bases from V and 7 bases from J, with 9 bases between. This CDR3 is 11 amino acids long. Germline V gene data show CDR1 as SGHVS and CDR2 as FQNEAQ. DNA for the CDR3: TGTGCCAGCAGCCATTCGGGGGAGCAGTACTTC. This sequence encodes CASSHSGEQYF.

This clonotype was detected only once. The J gene is TRBJ1-2, the V gene TRBV20-1; the D gene is possibly TRBD1 (6 bases). The CDR3 has 14 residues. Trimming removed 1 base at V and 4 bases at J, with 13 bases between. The V gene's germline CDR1 is DFQATT and CDR2 SNEGSKA (reference sequence). CDR3 amino acids: CSARAGRGSYGYTF. The CDR3 region has the DNA TGCAGTGCTAGAGCCGGCAGGGGAAGCTATGGCTACACCTTC.

The chain recombines TRBV20-1 with TRBJ2-1; 9 nucleotides match TRBD2. The CDR3 covers 15 residues. Trimming took 4 bases from V and 2 from J; bases not matched to a gene: 6. Looked up from germline, CDR1 is DFQATT and CDR2 is SNEGSKA (reference sequence). Here the CDR3 reads CSATDAGGPYNEQFF. The DNA of the CDR3 is TGCAGTGCTACGGACGCGGGGGGGCCCTACAATGAGCAGTTCTTC.

Comment on this clonotype: Germline is not matched at one junction end, which may reflect a read error. The V call is TRBV5-1, the J call TRBJ2-7; D ambiguous. CDR3 length equals 14 residues. Germline assignment: CDR1 SGHRS and CDR2 YFSETQ. The CDR3 DNA follows: TGCGCCAGCACCTTGGAAGGGTCCGGCTACGAGCAGTACTTC. Translating it yields CASTLEGSGYEQYF.

V gene TRBV5-5 combines with J gene TRBJ1-5, with D unresolved. Germline-derived CDR1 and CDR2 are SGHKS and YYEKEE (reference sequence). Trimming cost V 2 bases and J 2 bases, with 8 bases left between them. CDR3 length: 14 amino acids. The CDR3 loop reads CASSFTDRNQPQHF. The CDR3 coding sequence is TGTGCCAGCAGCTTCACTGACCGCAATCAGCCCCAGCATTTT.

A few counts support this clonotype. The chain couples TRBV5-1 to TRBJ2-2; D not resolved. The germline V gene has CDR1 SGHRS and CDR2 YFSETQ. The CDR3 extends over 12 amino acids. The germline V and J ends were trimmed by 4 bases and 5 bases, with 6 bases remaining between them. CDR3 residues: CASSPLTGELFF. CDR3 DNA: TGCGCCAGCAGCCCCCTAACCGGGGAGCTGTTTTTT.

The chain couples TRBV5-1 to TRBJ2-3; 10 bases are a match to TRBD2. The CDR3 length is 16 residues. Germline assignment: CDR1 SGHRS and CDR2 YFSETQ. J lost 5 bases, V lost 1 base, and 7 bases had no gene match. CDR3 region: CASSLPSGSTGDTQYF. The CDR3 nucleotides are TGCGCCAGCAGCTTGCCTAGCGGGAGTACGGGAGATACGCAGTATTTT. The full variable domain, in which reference TRBV5-1 and TRBJ2-3 provide the parts outside the CDR3, is KAGVTQTPRYLIKTRGQQVTLSCSPISGHRSVSWYQQTPGQGLQFLFEYFSETQRNKGNFPGRFSGRQFSNSRSEMNVSTLELGDSALYLCASSLPSGSTGDTQYFGPGTRLTVL.

This clonotype was recorded at least ten times. This chain connects TRBV28 to TRBJ2-4, with a possible D match to TRBD1 (6 bases). This CDR3 region has 15 residues. CDR1 is MDHEN and CDR2 is SYDVKM in the germline V gene. The ends were cut back, 6 bases at V and 7 bases at J, with 19 bases in the middle. The CDR3 DNA sequence: TGTGCCAGCAGCCGAACAGGGCACGAGGGGAACATTCAGTACTTC. As protein: CASSRTGHEGNIQYF. Complete variable domain (other parts from reference TRBV28 and TRBJ2-4): DVKVTQSSRYLVKRTGEKVFLECVQDMDHENMFWYRQDPGLGLRLIYFSYDVKMKEKGDIPEGYSVSREKKERFSLILESASTNQTSMYLCASSRTGHEGNIQYFGAGTRLSVL.

This chain connects TRBV9 to TRBJ2-5; 7 bases match TRBD1. Germline V gene sequence: CDR1 SGDLS, CDR2 YYNGEE. The CDR3 is 15 amino acids. Losses at the gene ends were 6 bases for V and 0 bases for J; bases not matched to a gene: 8. The CDR3 DNA reads as TGTGCCAGCACCCGAGGGGGCGGACACCAAGAGACCCAGTACTTC. Translation: CASTRGGGHQETQYF. The complete variable domain, with remaining parts taken from reference TRBV9 and TRBJ2-5, reads DSGVTQTPKHLITATGQRVTLRCSPRSGDLSVYWYQQSLDQGLQFLIQYYNGEERAKGNILERFSAQQFPDLHSELNLSSLELGDSALYFCASTRGGGHQETQYFGPGTRLLVL.

The genes are TRBV28 and TRBJ2-4; the D is unclear. Trimming left V 3 bases short and J 0 bases short, with 6 bases between. Germline lookup yields CDR1 MDHEN and CDR2 SYDVKM. This CDR3 is built from 14 residues. The CDR3 protein is CASSLLLAKNIQYF. DNA of the CDR3: TGTGCCAGCAGTTTGTTACTAGCCAAAAACATTCAGTACTTC.

The J gene is TRBJ1-1, the V gene TRBV12-3 or TRBV12-4; D is undetermined. V lost 2 bases and J 7 bases, leaving 8 bases between the germline ends. The CDR3 sequence is 12 residues long. The CDR3 reads CASSLSRNEAFF. DNA of the CDR3: TGTGCCAGCAGTTTATCACGGAATGAAGCTTTCTTT.

In this sample, this clonotype turned up a few times. This chain joins TRBV20-1 and TRBJ2-5, with 10 bases lining up with TRBD2. The tail of the sequence fits TRBJ2-7 better, so the J call may be wrong. From germline, CDR1 is DFQATT and CDR2 SNEGSKA (reference sequence). The CDR3 is 15 amino acids. Here the CDR3 reads CSARDQRGGISEQYF. CDR3 bases: TGCAGTGCTAGAGACCAGCGGGGGGGCATAAGCGAGCAGTACTTC.

This clonotype occurred once. V gene TRBV20-1 combines with J gene TRBJ1-2, with TRBD1 identical over 7 bases. Trimming at V came to 5 bases and at J to 0 bases, leaving 12 bases not matched to a gene. The CDR3 runs 16 residues. Germline lookup yields CDR1 DFQATT and CDR2 SNEGSKA (reference sequence). CDR3 DNA: TGCAGTGCTTTTTCAACGGACAGGAATACTAACTATGGCTACACCTTC. It translates to CSAFSTDRNTNYGYTF.

V usage is TRBV29-1 and J usage is TRBJ2-5; D gene ambiguous. The J call may be incorrect, as the DNA end agrees better with TRBJ2-7. In germline, CDR1 is SQVTM, CDR2 ANQGSEA. This CDR3 is 13 amino acids long. This chain's CDR3 is CSVGSVSSYEQYF. The CDR3 nucleotides are TGCAGCGTTGGATCTGTCAGCTCCTACGAGCAGTACTTC.

This clonotype has more than one count but fewer than ten. The rearrangement joins TRBV12-3 or TRBV12-4 to TRBJ2-5, with a tentative D call TRBD1 (6 bases). The CDR3 is 18 amino acids. The V end was cut by 4 bases, the J end by 5 bases, with 26 bases between. CDR3 bases: TGTGCCAGCAGTTCATTCAGGCCGAACAGGGTGGGGTGGGAGACCCAGTACTTC. Encoded protein: CASSSFRPNRVGWETQYF.

Regarding this clonotype: Since the CDR3 does not end with the conserved phenylalanine or tryptophan, this likely comes from a read error. The chain carries TRBV20-1 and TRBJ2-5, with D perhaps matching TRBD2 (5 bases). Trimming pared 3 bases from V and 5 bases from J, leaving 10 bases between. CDR1 and CDR2 (germline): DFQATT, SNEGSKA (reference sequence). The CDR3 is 12 amino acids. CDR3 protein: CSASEGVETQYL. The CDR3, as DNA: TGCAGTGCTAGCGAGGGCGTGGAGACCCAGTACCTC.

This clonotype was detected only a few times. The chain combines TRBV6-7 with TRBJ2-1, with 7 bases fitting TRBD1. TRBV6-7 is an open reading frame, and its role is uncertain. This CDR3 has 18 residues. Germline trimming cut 8 bases from V and 0 bases from J; bases unmatched to any gene: 16. The CDR3 DNA is TGTGCCAGCCCAACGGGGAACAGGGGTTGGAGCTCCTACAATGAGCAGTTCTTC. Translation: CASPTGNRGWSSYNEQFF.

This rearrangement joins TRBV12-3 or TRBV12-4 to TRBJ2-3; 7 positions agree with TRBD1. Germline trimming cut 3 bases from V and 11 bases from J; bases unmatched to any gene: 14. This CDR3 has 15 residues. The CDR3 protein is CASSFASLRGLRQYF. The CDR3 region has the DNA TGTGCCAGCAGTTTCGCGTCCTTGAGGGGGCTGAGGCAGTATTTT.